The 26 T cell receptor beta chains in this list originate from one sample, sequenced in a study of identical twins listed by TCRdb under 2016. Library preparation employed 5' RACE. TCRdb shows the sequencer as Illumina HiSeq 2000. TCRdb applied fastp at Q25 and MiXCR to the public reads, then kept only in-frame beta chains. Every CDR3 protein is listed once, alongside the most common genes and DNA of its rows. Across this sample there are a few hundred thousand distinct CDR3 sequences, with 9% to 10% seen only once. Clones ranked in the top ten supply about 8.1% of the sample. The sample comprised naive T cells sorted from blood. Per the publication, the cell subset or site label means: cells isolated with a human naive T-cell isolation kit. Source of these receptors: a woman in her forties or fifties in good health.

This clonotype was picked up a small number of times. This chain connects TRBV24-1 to TRBJ2-1, with D possibly matching TRBD1 (6 bases). V was pared by 6 bases and J by 3 bases, with 8 bases between. The CDR3 has 13 amino acids. In germline, CDR1 is KGHDR, CDR2 SFDVKD. CDR3 in amino acids: CATSYRDYNEQFF. Written as DNA, the CDR3 is TGTGCCACCAGTTACAGGGACTACAATGAGCAGTTCTTC.

This clonotype was found a few times. This chain links TRBV11-2 with TRBJ1-1; a possible D gene is TRBD1 (6 bases). This CDR3 comprises 14 residues. The V gene lost 4 bases and the J gene lost 4 bases, with 13 bases spanning the gap. CDR1 and CDR2 from the germline V gene are SGHAT and FQNNGV. The CDR3 protein is CASSSQTGSTEAFF. As DNA, the CDR3 is TGTGCCAGCAGCTCGCAAACAGGGAGCACTGAAGCTTTCTTT.

This clonotype has a handful of counts. The chain carries TRBV11-2 and TRBJ2-3; 7 bases agree with TRBD1. Germline CDR1 SGHAT, CDR2 FQNNGV. The CDR3 consists of 17 residues. With V trimmed by 5 bases and J by 1 base, 12 bases remained unmatched. The CDR3 DNA reads as TGTGCCAGCAGCAAACCCCACTTAACAGGGGGCACAGATACGCAGTATTTT. This sequence encodes CASSKPHLTGGTDTQYF.

This clonotype has ten or more counts. The rearrangement uses TRBV7-9 and TRBJ2-7, with D uncertain. Germline V CDR1 and CDR2: SEHNR, FQNEAQ (reference sequence). V was trimmed by 6 bases and J by 4 bases, leaving 16 bases between them. The CDR3 has 14 amino acids. CDR3 protein: CASRSGKAVYEQYF. In DNA form, the CDR3 reads TGTGCCAGCAGGTCTGGCAAGGCGGTTTACGAGCAGTACTTC.

This clonotype was detected many times. V gene TRBV5-1 combines with J gene TRBJ2-3; unclear D gene. Germline V gene sequence: CDR1 SGHRS, CDR2 YFSETQ. This CDR3 contains 14 residues. The V gene lost 2 bases and the J gene lost 2 bases, with 9 bases spanning the gap. CDR3: CASSFGQFTDTQYF. In nucleotides, the CDR3 is TGCGCCAGCAGCTTTGGCCAGTTCACAGATACGCAGTATTTT.

This clonotype occurred a few times. The rearrangement uses TRBV7-2 and TRBJ2-5, with 7 bases lining up with TRBD1. The CDR3 has 13 amino acids. The V gene's germline CDR1 is SGHTA and CDR2 FQGNSA. V was clipped by 5 bases and J by 2 bases; unmatched bases: 2. CDR3 in DNA: TGTGCCAGCAGCGTGGGACAGCAAGAGACCCAGTACTTC. This sequence encodes CASSVGQQETQYF.

V and J are TRBV6-1 and TRBJ2-1, with D tentatively TRBD1 (5 bases). Trimming shortened V by 6 bases and J by 9 bases, and 15 bases separated the two germline ends. The length of the CDR3 is 13 residues. The germline V gene has CDR1 MNHNS and CDR2 SASEGT. As DNA, the CDR3 is TGTGCCAGCAGCCTCCCTTGGGGCGGTGAGCAGTTCTTC. It codes for CASSLPWGGEQFF.

The chain combines TRBV4-1 with TRBJ1-1; unclear D gene. Germline V gene data show CDR1 as MGHRA and CDR2 as YSYEKL. The germline V and J ends were trimmed by 1 base and 1 base, with 10 bases remaining between them. This CDR3 has 15 residues. In DNA form, the CDR3 reads TGCGCCAGCAGCCAAGGTCCGGGGAAGAACACTGAAGCTTTCTTT. This gives the protein CASSQGPGKNTEAFF.

This clonotype has only a few counts. The chain has TRBV7-6 and TRBJ2-1, with TRBD1 matching over 8 bases. With 5 bases clipped from V and 7 bases from J, the junction kept 10 bases outside the gene matches. Germline V lookup: CDR1 SGHVS, CDR2 FNYEAQ. This CDR3 has 15 residues. As DNA, the CDR3 is TGTGCCAGCAGCACTCCGGGACAGGCCTCTAATGAGCAGTTCTTC. Translating gives CASSTPGQASNEQFF.

This clonotype was detected ten times or more. The chain is built from TRBV29-1 and TRBJ2-6, with D unclear. Germline-derived CDR1 and CDR2 are SQVTM and ANQGSEA. V gave up 5 bases and J gave up 2 bases, with 4 bases separating them. The CDR3 has 12 residues. CDR3 DNA sequence: TGCAGCGTTCCTACTGGGGCCAACGTCCTGACTTTC. Its translation: CSVPTGANVLTF.

V gene TRBV12-3 or TRBV12-4 combines with J gene TRBJ2-6, with D hard to call. CDR3 size: 15 residues. Trimming pared 2 bases from V and 2 bases from J, leaving 7 bases between. The CDR3 loop reads CASSLKAPGANVLTF. The CDR3 bases are TGTGCCAGCAGTTTAAAGGCCCCTGGGGCCAACGTCCTGACTTTC.

This clonotype was observed a handful of times. This chain connects TRBV20-1 to TRBJ2-1, with D tentatively TRBD2 (6 bases). The CDR3 has 11 residues. The germline gives CDR1 DFQATT, CDR2 SNEGSKA (reference sequence). The CDR3 spells CGAAGYNEQFF. CDR3 nucleotide sequence: TGCGGGGCGGCGGGGTACAATGAGCAGTTCTTC.

This clonotype was counted at least ten times. V gene TRBV3-1 combines with J gene TRBJ2-5, with 9 nucleotides matching TRBD2. Germline-derived CDR1 and CDR2 are LGHDT and YNNKEL (reference sequence). CDR3 length: 14 amino acids. The trim removed 3 bases at V and 5 bases at J, leaving 4 bases unmatched. CDR3 loop: CASSQSGGRETQYF. Here the CDR3 DNA reads TGTGCCAGCAGCCAGAGCGGGGGGAGGGAGACCCAGTACTTC.

The chain employs TRBV7-9 and TRBJ1-5; a weak D match, TRBD1 (5 bases). Germline V gene sequence: CDR1 SEHNR, CDR2 FQNEAQ (reference sequence). The germline V and J ends were trimmed by 6 bases and 6 bases, with 9 bases remaining between them. The CDR3 loop spans 12 amino acids. CDR3 loop: CASSHTGQPQHF. The CDR3 DNA follows: TGTGCCAGCAGTCACACAGGTCAGCCCCAGCATTTT.

The rearrangement joins TRBV13 to TRBJ2-7; 11 positions agree with TRBD2. CDR1 is PRHDT, CDR2 FYEKMQ, per germline (reference sequence). V lost 1 base to trimming and J lost 0 bases; unmatched junction nucleotides: 8. The CDR3 totals 18 residues. The CDR3 is CASSLVGASGRSSYEQYF. CDR3 nucleotide sequence: TGTGCCAGCAGCTTAGTTGGTGCTAGCGGGAGGAGCTCCTACGAGCAGTACTTC.

This clonotype was recorded at least ten times. The chain carries TRBV7-9 and TRBJ2-7; weak D call: TRBD2 (5 bases). The germline V gene encodes CDR1 SEHNR and CDR2 FQNEAQ (reference sequence). The CDR3 consists of 12 residues. The V gene lost 5 bases and the J gene lost 4 bases, with 9 bases spanning the gap. The CDR3 reads CASSDGVYEQYF. The CDR3 region has the DNA TGTGCCAGCAGCGACGGGGTATACGAGCAGTACTTC.

Many counts were recorded for this clonotype. This chain joins TRBV29-1 and TRBJ2-4; the D gene is possibly TRBD2 (6 bases). V was cut by 6 bases and J by 0 bases, with 21 bases left in between. The CDR3 runs to 17 residues. Per the germline V gene, CDR1 is SQVTM and CDR2 is ANQGSEA. CDR3 coding DNA: TGCAGCGTCACGCGGGACCCATCACCGAGAGCCAAAAACATTCAGTACTTC. Translation gives CSVTRDPSPRAKNIQYF.

The table lists this clonotype with a few counts. This chain links TRBV27 with TRBJ1-4; no reliable D call. Germline V CDR1 and CDR2: MNHEY, SMNVEV (reference sequence). The CDR3 contains 13 residues. Trimming removed 6 bases from V and 10 bases from J, with 15 bases in between. CDR3 coding DNA: TGTGCCAGCAGACCTCCCATGATAGGAAAACTGTTTTTT. The encoded protein is CASRPPMIGKLFF.

Many counts were recorded for this clonotype. The J gene is TRBJ1-3, the V gene TRBV29-1; 8 nucleotides match TRBD1. The CDR3 length is 13 residues. The germline V gene encodes CDR1 SQVTM and CDR2 ANQGSEA. Germline trimming cut 4 bases from V and 1 base from J; bases unmatched to any gene: 0. CDR3 residues: CSVGTGSGNTIYF. In nucleotides, the CDR3 is TGCAGCGTTGGGACAGGGTCTGGAAACACCATATATTTT.

This rearrangement joins TRBV21-1 to TRBJ2-6; no DNA check was done on the table's D call, TRBD1. TRBV21-1 corresponds to a pseudogene. This CDR3 has 17 residues. CDR3 DNA: TGTGCCAGCAGCAACCGGGACAGACTTCCTGGGGCCAACGTCCTGACTTTC. Its protein is CASSNRDRLPGANVLTF.

This clonotype has at least ten counts. V is TRBV5-1 and J is TRBJ2-3; perhaps TRBD2 as D (6 bases). The V end was cut by 4 bases, the J end by 3 bases, with 18 bases between. This CDR3 region has 16 residues. Germline-derived CDR1 and CDR2 are SGHRS and YFSETQ. The CDR3 sequence is CASSRGGDWGTDTQYF. The CDR3 region has the DNA TGCGCCAGCAGCCGTGGCGGGGACTGGGGAACAGATACGCAGTATTTT.

This clonotype showed up just a few times. This chain joins TRBV4-2 and TRBJ1-1, with TRBD1 as a possible D gene (5 bases). V dropped 4 bases and J dropped 2 bases, with 11 bases sitting between them. This CDR3 is built from 14 residues. The germline CDR1 and CDR2 sequences are LGHNA and YNFKEQ. DNA of the CDR3: TGTGCCAGCAGCCCAAGGACACAAAACACTGAAGCTTTCTTT. Translating it yields CASSPRTQNTEAFF.

This clonotype was observed at least ten times. The V call is TRBV12-3 or TRBV12-4, the J call TRBJ1-1; the match to TRBD1 covers 7 bases. The CDR3 is 14 amino acids. Germline trimming cut 5 bases from V and 5 bases from J; bases unmatched to any gene: 8. The CDR3, as DNA: TGTGCCAGCAGTATGAGACAGGGCGGAACTGAAGCTTTCTTT. This codes for CASSMRQGGTEAFF.

The genes are TRBV27 and TRBJ1-5; D unclear. Germline V CDR1 and CDR2: MNHEY, SMNVEV (reference sequence). This CDR3 has 14 amino acids. The V end lost 8 bases, the J end lost 1 base, and 12 bases lay between the germline ends. CDR3 nucleotide sequence: TGTGCCAGCCGACTAGGGCTCAGCAATCAGCCCCAGCATTTT. Translating gives CASRLGLSNQPQHF.

The chain links TRBV6-1 to TRBJ1-3; D gene uncertain. V was cut by 4 bases and J by 1 base, with 5 bases left in between. The V gene's germline CDR1 is MNHNS and CDR2 SASEGT. This CDR3 is built from 13 residues. The CDR3 spells CASSAASGNTIYF. The CDR3 DNA sequence: TGTGCCAGCAGTGCTGCTTCTGGAAACACCATATATTTT.

This clonotype was observed many times. One end of the junction varies from germline; a read error may be responsible. The chain uses TRBV6-1 and TRBJ2-2; 7 bases match TRBD2. This CDR3 contains 12 residues. CDR1 and CDR2 from the germline V gene are MNHNS and SASEGT. The CDR3 here is CAGREGTGELFF. Written as DNA, the CDR3 is TGTGCCGGCAGGGAGGGAACCGGGGAGCTGTTTTTT.